Described below is a single T cell receptor (beta chain) sequence and its context. Its antigen remains unidentified. This sample was included in a study of OX40 agonist ivuxolimab in advanced cancers. Assay: immunoSEQ multiplex PCR; the TCRdb copy retains only in-frame clones and omits some. The sample contains about 73,000 clones, 85% to 90% of which appear only once. Study-wide results and limits: More expanded clones were seen, on average, in CD8+ T cells than in CD4+.

Sequenced here: CD4+ or CD8+ T cells sorted from blood, sampled in a trial of the OX40 agonist ivuxolimab. The TCR originated in an adult with an advanced solid tumor such as melanoma, head and neck, liver or kidney cancer.

The DNA for the CDR3 is TGCGCCAGCAGCCAGGGCATTACGAGCTCTGGGGCCAACGTCCTGACTTTC. Protein product: CASSQGITSSGANVLTF. The chain combines TRBV4-1 with TRBJ2-6; D unclear. V dropped 3 bases and J dropped 0 bases, with 12 bases sitting between them. Germline V gene lookup returns CDR1 MGHRA and CDR2 YSYEKL. CDR3 size: 17 residues.